Following are 16 T cell receptor beta chains from one sample sequenced in a study of blood T cell repertoires in COVID-19. Method: immunoSEQ multiplex PCR; TCRdb's copy keeps in-frame clones and lacks some. The sample has 350,000 to 500,000 clones, 70% to 90% seen once. Sequencing input: PBMCs or T cells enriched from blood (not recorded which). Source of these receptors: a woman younger than 35 who had been exposed to COVID-19.

Concerning this clone itself: The junction and the germline gene differ at one end; a read error may be behind it. The J gene is TRBJ2-1, the V gene TRBV25-1; TRBD2 aligns across 7 bases. The CDR3 is made up of 14 amino acids. CDR1 and CDR2 (germline): MGHDK, SYGVNS. The CDR3: CASNSGTTYDEQFF. The CDR3 DNA sequence: TGTGCCAGCAATTCCGGGACTACCTACGATGAGCAGTTCTTC.

The V call is TRBV28, the J call TRBJ2-7; 7 nucleotides match TRBD1. The V and J ends lost 3 bases and 6 bases, in that order; junction bases with no gene match: 8. This CDR3 contains 14 residues. Germline V gene data show CDR1 as MDHEN and CDR2 as SYDVKM. The CDR3 loop reads CASSFLDRAGEQYF. CDR3 in DNA: TGTGCCAGCAGTTTCCTTGACAGGGCTGGCGAGCAGTACTTC.

The CDR3 spells CSVGAAGGGGPPYEQYF. In DNA form, the CDR3 reads TGCAGCGTTGGGGCAGCGGGTGGCGGGGGCCCCCCCTACGAGCAGTACTTC. V and J are TRBV29-1 and TRBJ2-7, with a tentative D call TRBD2 (7 bases). Germline-derived CDR1 and CDR2 are SQVTM and ANQGSEA. The ends were cut back, 4 bases at V and 2 bases at J, with 24 bases in the middle. The CDR3 loop spans 17 amino acids.

CDR3 sequence: CASLMTGNYGYTF. In nucleotides, the CDR3 is TGTGCCAGCCTGATGACGGGGAACTATGGCTACACCTTC. This rearrangement joins TRBV7-2 to TRBJ1-2; D remains ambiguous. This CDR3 comprises 13 residues. Trimming cost V 8 bases and J 2 bases, with 12 bases left between them. CDR1 SGHTA and CDR2 FQGNSA come from the germline V gene.

The genes are TRBV10-3 and TRBJ2-1; 10 nucleotides line up with TRBD2. J was trimmed by 2 bases and V by 7 bases; bases with no gene match: 5. The CDR3 loop spans 15 amino acids. Germline lookup yields CDR1 ENHRY and CDR2 SYGVKD. Written as DNA, the CDR3 is TGTGCCATCATGGGAGCGGGGGGGGCCTACAATGAGCAGTTCTTC. Amino acid sequence: CAIMGAGGAYNEQFF.

In its sample, this clone was seen a few times. The rearrangement uses TRBV4-2 and TRBJ2-7; 13 bases are shared with TRBD2. The CDR3 is made up of 16 amino acids. CDR1 is LGHNA and CDR2 is YNFKEQ in the germline V gene. Trimming cost V 5 bases and J 6 bases; bases outside gene matches: 10. CDR3 DNA: TGTGCCAGCAGCTCAGGGGGGGGACTAGCGGGACTCGAGCAGTACTTC. As protein: CASSSGGGLAGLEQYF.

Only a few counts were recorded for this clone. The chain combines TRBV7-9 with TRBJ1-5; 9 bases match TRBD1. This CDR3 has 19 amino acids. Per the germline V gene, CDR1 is SEHNR and CDR2 is FQNEAQ (reference sequence). With 2 bases clipped from V and 0 bases from J, the junction kept 11 bases outside the gene matches. CDR3 DNA: TGTGCCAGCAGCTTAACCGGGACAGGGTTAAGCTATAGCAATCAGCCCCAGCATTTT. As protein: CASSLTGTGLSYSNQPQHF.

The V call is TRBV20-1, the J call TRBJ2-7; possibly TRBD2 for D (5 bases). This CDR3 has 13 residues. The germline V gene encodes CDR1 DFQATT and CDR2 SNEGSKA (reference sequence). With 3 bases removed from V and 3 bases from J, the gap between germline ends came to 12 bases. DNA of the CDR3: TGCAGTGCTAGTCGAGCGGCAAACTACGAGCAGTACTTC. It yields the protein CSASRAANYEQYF.

The chain carries TRBV20-1 and TRBJ2-1; D gene uncertain. V was trimmed by 3 bases and J by 2 bases, leaving 14 bases between them. CDR3 length: 15 residues. Germline-derived CDR1 and CDR2 are DFQATT and SNEGSKA (reference sequence). The CDR3 spells CSASQDFLPYNEQFF. CDR3 DNA: TGCAGTGCTAGTCAAGACTTTCTTCCCTACAATGAGCAGTTCTTC.

This chain links TRBV28 with TRBJ2-1, with 7 bases matching TRBD2. The J segment lost 2 bases and the V segment lost 1 base, leaving 8 bases of the junction unmatched. The germline CDR1 and CDR2 sequences are MDHEN and SYDVKM. This CDR3 spans 17 amino acids. CDR3: CASSLSWTSSAYNEQFF. CDR3 in DNA: TGTGCCAGCAGTTTATCATGGACTAGTAGCGCCTACAATGAGCAGTTCTTC.

The chain employs TRBV28 and TRBJ1-5; D remains ambiguous. There are 17 residues in the CDR3. V lost 2 bases and J 0 bases, leaving 14 bases between the germline ends. CDR1 is MDHEN and CDR2 is SYDVKM in the germline V gene. CDR3 sequence: CASSLTQTPYSNQPQHF. DNA for the CDR3: TGTGCCAGCAGTTTAACCCAGACTCCTTATAGCAATCAGCCCCAGCATTTT.

The gene calls are TRBV19 and TRBJ1-2, with 7 bases fitting TRBD1. The V and J ends lost 5 bases and 0 bases, in that order; junction bases with no gene match: 3. CDR1 is LNHDA and CDR2 is SQIVND in the germline V gene (reference sequence). This CDR3 has 14 amino acids. In DNA, the CDR3 is TGTGCCAGTAGTGTGGACAGGTCTAACTATGGCTACACCTTC. It yields the protein CASSVDRSNYGYTF.

This chain uses TRBV19 with TRBJ1-1; 7 nucleotides align to TRBD1. The length of the CDR3 is 15 residues. Germline lookup yields CDR1 LNHDA and CDR2 SQIVND (reference sequence). V shed 6 bases, J shed 4 bases, and the junction held 11 bases outside the gene matches. CDR3 protein: CASSITGAWGTEAFF. CDR3 DNA sequence: TGTGCCAGTAGCATTACAGGGGCCTGGGGCACTGAAGCTTTCTTT.

The V and J genes are TRBV19 and TRBJ1-2; the D is unclear. The V gene's germline CDR1 is LNHDA and CDR2 SQIVND (reference sequence). The CDR3 runs 14 residues. V lost 4 bases, J lost 6 bases, and 15 bases lay in between. Written as DNA, the CDR3 is TGTGCCAGTAGTACCTACAGTCTACCCCATGGCTACACCTTC. It is translated as CASSTYSLPHGYTF.

The rearrangement links TRBV6-5 to TRBJ1-2, with TRBD1 matching 10 bases. In germline, CDR1 is MNHEY, CDR2 SVGAGI. The ends lost 4 bases at V and 5 bases at J; junction bases unmatched: 7. The CDR3 contains 15 residues. The CDR3 here is CASSSGGQGRYGYTF. The CDR3 DNA is TGTGCCAGCAGTTCGGGGGGACAGGGGAGATATGGCTACACCTTC.

The table lists this clone with a few counts. The chain employs TRBV5-4 and TRBJ1-1; 8 nucleotides align to TRBD1. This CDR3 has 16 amino acids. V shed 1 base and J 4 bases; nucleotides not matched to a gene: 9. Germline CDR1 is SGHNT and CDR2 is YYREEE (reference sequence). The CDR3 bases are TGTGCCAGCAGCTTGCAACTTGGACAGGGAGCCACTGAAGCTTTCTTT. Encoded protein: CASSLQLGQGATEAFF.